This T cell receptor beta chain was sequenced during a study of patients and donors after allogeneic stem cell transplantation. Only a few counts were recorded for this clonotype. TCRdb fed the RT-PCR reads into MiXCR, producing one record per CDR3 protein. Of 800,000 to 1,000,000 distinct CDR3 sequences in the sample, roughly 17% were seen once. V lost 6 bases and J lost 1, with 14 bases in between. Germline CDR1 is MNHNS and CDR2 is SASEGT. The CDR3 consists of 15 residues. The TCR was taken from a human donor who was either an allogeneic HSCT recipient or a stem cell or donor lymphocyte infusion donor (not recorded which). It is not recorded whose cells these are; they may come from a transplant donor. The sequencing input was blood, either unsorted or a sorted T cell fraction (not recorded which). The chain carries TRBV6-1 and TRBJ2-3; the D gene is possibly TRBD2 (7 bases). The CDR3: CASRVLGGGTDTQYF. CDR3 nucleotide sequence: TGTGCCAGCAGGGTCCTAGGGGGGGGCACAGATACGCAGTATTTT.